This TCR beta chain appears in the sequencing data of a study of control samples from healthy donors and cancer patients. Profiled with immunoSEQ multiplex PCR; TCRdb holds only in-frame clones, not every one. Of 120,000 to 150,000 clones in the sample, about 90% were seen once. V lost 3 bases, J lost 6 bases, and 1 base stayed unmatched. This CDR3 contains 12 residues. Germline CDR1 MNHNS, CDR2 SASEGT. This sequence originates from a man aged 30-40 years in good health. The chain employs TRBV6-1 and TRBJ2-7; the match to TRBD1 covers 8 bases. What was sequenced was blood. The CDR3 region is CASSETGAEQYF. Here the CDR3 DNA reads TGTGCCAGCAGTGAGACAGGGGCCGAGCAGTACTTC.